This T cell receptor (beta chain) was retrieved from a study of T cell responses to AZD1222 COVID-19 vaccine. Study-wide findings and caveats: Spike-specific TCR depth and breadth grew after two AZD1222 doses. The donors showed a predominance of white British ancestry and of females, with possible underestimation of clonal diversity.

Worth noting for this clone: Its specificity is not known.

The CDR3 runs to 12 residues. CDR1 and CDR2 from the germline V gene are MNHEY and SVGAGI. Trimming pared 8 bases from V and 10 bases from J, leaving 17 bases between. Using immunoSEQ multiplex PCR, the repertoire was profiled, and TCRdb retains in-frame clones only, with some absent. The sample carries some 200,000 clones, 70% to 90% recorded once. This clonotype originated in an adult in good health. Material: peripheral blood, obtained on day 0 of AZD1222 vaccination. This chain connects TRBV6-5 to TRBJ1-2; D is unresolved. The CDR3 DNA reads TGTGCCAGCCGTTGGCCCAGCTCTGCCTACACCTTC. This codes for CASRWPSSAYTF.